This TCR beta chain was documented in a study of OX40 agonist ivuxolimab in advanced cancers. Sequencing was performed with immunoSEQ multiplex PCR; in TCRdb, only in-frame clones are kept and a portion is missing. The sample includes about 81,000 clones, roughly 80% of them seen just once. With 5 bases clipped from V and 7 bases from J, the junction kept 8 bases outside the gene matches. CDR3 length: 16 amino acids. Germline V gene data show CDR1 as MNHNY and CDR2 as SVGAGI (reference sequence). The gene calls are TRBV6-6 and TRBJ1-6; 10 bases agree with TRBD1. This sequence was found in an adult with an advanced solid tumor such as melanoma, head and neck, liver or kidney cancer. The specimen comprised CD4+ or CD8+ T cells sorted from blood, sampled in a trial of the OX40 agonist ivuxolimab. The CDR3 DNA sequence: TGTGCCAGCAGTCACCCCCGGGGACAGGGGAATTCACCCCTCCACTTT. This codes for CASSHPRGQGNSPLHF.